The T cell receptor beta chain described here comes from a study of shared clonotypes between healthy human individuals. The germline gives CDR1 SQVTM, CDR2 ANQGSEA. The V end was cut by 4 bases, the J end by 1 base, with 11 bases between. The CDR3 runs 13 residues. Regarding the study as a whole: A handful of donors held about 5% of naive CD4 clonotypes in common.

Assay execution took place at the deep level. Generated by immunoSEQ multiplex PCR, the TCRdb table keeps only in-frame clones and is missing some. This repertoire shows under 2,500,000 clones, approximately 94% found once; its top ten account for over 0.1%. To note about this clone: Its antigen remains unknown.

Specimen: naive CD4+ T cells sorted from blood. Specified subset: CD45RA+ positively selected. The sequence came from a man between 18 and 35 years old in good health. The V call is TRBV29-1, the J call TRBJ2-7; D perhaps matches TRBD2 (5 bases). CDR3 sequence: CSVGTSRSYEQYF. The CDR3 DNA follows: TGCAGCGTTGGGACTTCGAGGTCCTACGAGCAGTACTTC.